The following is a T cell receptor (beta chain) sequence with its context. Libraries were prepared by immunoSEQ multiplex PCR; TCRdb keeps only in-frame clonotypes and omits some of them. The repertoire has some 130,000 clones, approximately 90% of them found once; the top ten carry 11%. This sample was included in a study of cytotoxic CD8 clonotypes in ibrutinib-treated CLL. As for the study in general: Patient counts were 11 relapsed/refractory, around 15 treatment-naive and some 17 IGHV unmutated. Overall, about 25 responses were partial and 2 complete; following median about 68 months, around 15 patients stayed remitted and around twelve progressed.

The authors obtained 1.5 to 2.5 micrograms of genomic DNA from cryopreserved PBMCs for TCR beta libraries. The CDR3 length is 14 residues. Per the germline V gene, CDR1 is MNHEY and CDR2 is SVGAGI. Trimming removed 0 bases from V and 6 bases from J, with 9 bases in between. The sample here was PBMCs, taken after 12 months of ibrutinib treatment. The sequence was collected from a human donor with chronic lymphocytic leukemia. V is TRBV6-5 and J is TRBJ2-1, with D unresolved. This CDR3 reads CASSYSVATNEQFF. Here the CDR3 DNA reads TGTGCCAGCAGTTACTCGGTGGCTACCAATGAGCAGTTCTTC.